The clone carrying this T cell receptor beta chain has a count of ten or more. What it binds is unknown. This CDR3 spans 17 amino acids. The germline gives CDR1 SGHRS, CDR2 YFSETQ. J lost 5 bases, V lost 4 bases, and 9 bases had no gene match. Breast cancer patients provided tissue from their axillary draining lymph nodes. The data were obtained in a study of breast tumors, draining lymph nodes, adjacent tissues. Via MiXCR, TCRdb re-called the multiplex PCR reads, giving one row per CDR3 protein. The sample records approximately 210,000 distinct CDR3 sequences, 32% being singletons. Overall study results and limits: Compared with basal-like, luminal-like tumors shared significantly more repertoire with nontumor tissue. Most tumor T cells seemingly derive from lymph node, then expand in tumor.

V and J are TRBV5-1 and TRBJ2-1; 13 bases are a match to TRBD2. The source is a female donor with breast cancer. Some clones in this sample may be carry-over from other donors' samples. Specimen: axillary lymph node tissue. CDR3 nucleotide sequence: TGCGCCAGCAGCCGACTAGCGGGAGGACCCATGGACAATGAGCAGTTCTTC. Translated: CASSRLAGGPMDNEQFF.